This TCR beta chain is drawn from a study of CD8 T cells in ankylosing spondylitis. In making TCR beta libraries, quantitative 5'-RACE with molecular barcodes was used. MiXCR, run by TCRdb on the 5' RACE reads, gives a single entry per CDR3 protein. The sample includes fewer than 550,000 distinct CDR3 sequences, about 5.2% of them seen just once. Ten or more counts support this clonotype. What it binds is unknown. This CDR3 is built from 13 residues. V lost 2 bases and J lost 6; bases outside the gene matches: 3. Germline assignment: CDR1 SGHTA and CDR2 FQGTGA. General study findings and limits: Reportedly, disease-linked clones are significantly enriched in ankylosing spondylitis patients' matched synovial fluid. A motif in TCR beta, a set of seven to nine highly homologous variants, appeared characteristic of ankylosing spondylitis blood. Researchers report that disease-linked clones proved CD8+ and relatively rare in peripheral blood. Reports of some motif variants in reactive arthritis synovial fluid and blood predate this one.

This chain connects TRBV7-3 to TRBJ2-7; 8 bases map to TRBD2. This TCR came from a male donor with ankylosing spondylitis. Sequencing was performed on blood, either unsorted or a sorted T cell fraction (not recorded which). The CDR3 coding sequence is TGTGCCAGCAGCTTAGGACTAGCTAGCGAGCAGTACTTC. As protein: CASSLGLASEQYF. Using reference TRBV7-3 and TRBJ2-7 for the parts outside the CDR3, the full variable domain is GAGVSQTPSNKVTEKGKYVELRCDPISGHTALYWYRQSLGQGPEFLIYFQGTGAADDSGLPNDRFFAVRPEGSVSTLKIQRTERGDSAVYLCASSLGLASEQYFGPGTRLTVT.